What follows are 18 T cell receptor beta chains derived from one specimen sequenced in a study of T cell responses to AZD1222 COVID-19 vaccine (dated by TCRdb to the early 2020s). Explained via the paper, the time point label denotes: baseline before first vaccination. The sample's treatment or condition label, decoded: meningococcal conjugate vaccine given as trial control. The library was prepared using the immunoSEQ multiplex PCR assay. TCRdb holds this immuneACCESS table with in-frame rearrangements only. Some clones are missing; in checked studies, unresolved V genes explain under half, and the rest has no known cause. This sample comprises some 150,000 clones, 75% to 95% of them detected only once. Of the sample, about 3% is held by the ten largest clones. The source was peripheral blood, collected on day 0 of MenACWY control vaccination. These TCRs come from an adult in good health.

The count of this clone is one. This sequence joins TRBV5-1 and TRBJ1-4; tentatively, D is TRBD1 (6 bases). Per the germline V gene, CDR1 is SGHRS and CDR2 is YFSETQ. This CDR3 is 14 amino acids long. Between the trimmed V and J ends, which lost 0 bases and 3 bases, there was a span of 6 bases. As DNA, the CDR3 is TGCGCCAGCAGCTTGGAGGGGGCTAATGAAAAACTGTTTTTT. Protein: CASSLEGANEKLFF.

This clone was picked up one time. The rearrangement uses TRBV12-5 and TRBJ2-1, with unresolved D. The germline V and J ends were trimmed by 0 bases and 8 bases, with 5 bases remaining between them. Germline values: CDR1 LGHNT, CDR2 FRNRAP. The CDR3 has 12 residues. CDR3 protein: CASGLVEYEQFF. As DNA, the CDR3 is TGTGCTAGTGGTTTGGTAGAATATGAGCAGTTCTTC. The full variable domain, rest sourced from reference TRBV12-5 and TRBJ2-1, is DARVTQTPRHKVTEMGQEVTMRCQPILGHNTVFWYRQTMMQGLELLAYFRNRAPLDDSGMPKDRFSAEMPDATLATLKIQPSEPRDSAVYFCASGLVEYEQFFGPGTRLTVL.

The rearrangement uses TRBV5-8 and TRBJ1-6; unclear D gene. Trimming took 2 bases from V and 9 from J, leaving 15 bases between them. From germline, CDR1 is SGHTS and CDR2 YDEGEE. The CDR3 is made up of 15 amino acids. The CDR3 sequence: CASSFRALGGSPLHF. For the CDR3, the DNA is TGTGCCAGCAGCTTCCGGGCTCTGGGAGGTTCACCCCTCCACTTT. The variable domain in full, completed from reference TRBV5-8 and TRBJ1-6, reads EAGVTQSPTHLIKTRGQQATLRCSPISGHTSVYWYQQALGLGLQFLLWYDEGEERNRGNFPPRFSGRQFPNYSSELNVNALELEDSALYLCASSFRALGGSPLHFGNGTRLTVT.

The chain combines TRBV3-1 (or the pseudogene TRBV3-2) with TRBJ1-1, with TRBD1 matching over 10 bases. Per the germline V gene, CDR1 is LGHDT and CDR2 is YNNKEL (reference sequence). The CDR3 totals 16 residues. V was clipped by 3 bases and J by 4 bases; unmatched bases: 8. This CDR3 reads CASSHKVGTGATEAFF. The CDR3, as DNA: TGTGCCAGCAGCCATAAAGTTGGGACAGGGGCCACTGAAGCTTTCTTT.

V and J are TRBV15 and TRBJ1-2, with D possibly being TRBD1 (6 bases). V was pared by 2 bases and J by 2 bases, with 9 bases between. The CDR3 is made up of 14 amino acids. CDR1 LNHNV and CDR2 YYDKDF come from the germline V gene (reference sequence). The CDR3 region is CATSRQGTNYGYTF. As DNA, the CDR3 is TGTGCCACCAGCAGACAGGGGACCAACTATGGCTACACCTTC. Variable domain in full (rest from reference TRBV15 and TRBJ1-2): DAMVIQNPRYQVTQFGKPVTLSCSQTLNHNVMYWYQQKSSQAPKLLFHYYDKDFNNEADTPDNFQSRRPNTSFCFLDIRSPGLGDTAMYLCATSRQGTNYGYTFGSGTRLTVV.

V and J are TRBV11-3 and TRBJ2-7; 7 nucleotides match TRBD1. V was pared by 3 bases and J by 6 bases, with 8 bases of the junction left unmatched. The CDR3 extends over 14 amino acids. The germline V gene encodes CDR1 SGHNT and CDR2 YENEEA. The chain's CDR3 is CASSFEQGNTEQYF. The CDR3 nucleotides read TGTGCCAGCAGCTTCGAACAGGGGAATACCGAGCAGTACTTC.

This chain connects TRBV5-1 to TRBJ1-2, with TRBD1 identical over 7 bases. Germline CDR1 SGHRS, CDR2 YFSETQ. The CDR3 consists of 16 residues. V lost 5 bases to trimming and J lost 7 bases; unmatched junction nucleotides: 17. The CDR3 is CASSSGATGRESGYTF. The CDR3 nucleotides are TGCGCCAGCAGTTCTGGGGCGACAGGGCGGGAGAGTGGCTACACCTTC.

This sequence joins TRBV5-1 and TRBJ1-4; D remains ambiguous. The CDR3 has 14 amino acids. The germline V gene has CDR1 SGHRS and CDR2 YFSETQ. Trimming left V 0 bases short and J 0 bases short, with 3 bases between. The CDR3 DNA follows: TGCGCCAGCAGCTTGGCTGCAACTAATGAAAAACTGTTTTTT. Its translation: CASSLAATNEKLFF.

This clone has just a few counts. J is TRBJ1-6 and V is TRBV18; D uncertain. Trimming stripped 5 bases from V and 9 bases from J, with 17 bases between. The CDR3 totals 15 residues. Per germline, CDR1 KGHSH and CDR2 LQKENI. In nucleotides, the CDR3 is TGTGCCAGCTCAGAAGAGGTGAATGGTGGTTCACCCCTCCACTTT. Protein sequence: CASSEEVNGGSPLHF.

V gene TRBV2 combines with J gene TRBJ2-2, with D perhaps matching TRBD1 (6 bases). Germline loops: CDR1 SNHLY, CDR2 FYNNEI. V shed 2 bases and J shed 2 bases, with 9 bases lying between them. This CDR3 has 15 residues. The CDR3 DNA reads as TGTGCCAGCAGTGAACAGGGGCAAAACACCGGGGAGCTGTTTTTT. The encoded protein is CASSEQGQNTGELFF.

The V and J genes are TRBV7-3 and TRBJ1-1; D possibly corresponds to TRBD1 (6 bases). The ends were cut back, 5 bases at V and 1 base at J, with 11 bases in the middle. Germline CDR1 is SGHTA and CDR2 is FQGTGA. This CDR3 is built from 14 residues. This CDR3 is CASSPQGGNTEAFF. CDR3 nucleotide sequence: TGTGCCAGCAGCCCACAGGGAGGGAACACTGAAGCTTTCTTT.

The chain is built from TRBV7-9 and TRBJ1-2; D is ambiguous. The V gene lost 4 bases and the J gene lost 4 bases, with 13 bases spanning the gap. Germline V gene data show CDR1 as SEHNR and CDR2 as FQNEAQ (reference sequence). The CDR3 is 14 amino acids. DNA for the CDR3: TGTGCCAGCAGCTCCGCGAGCACTTCCTATGGCTACACCTTC. Translation gives CASSSASTSYGYTF.

CDR3 DNA: TGTGCCAGCAGTCCGTCCCGGGGACATGCCTATGGCTACACCTTC. Encoded protein: CASSPSRGHAYGYTF. The chain couples TRBV28 to TRBJ1-2; D possibly corresponds to TRBD1 (6 bases). V lost 5 bases and J 4 bases, leaving 17 bases between the germline ends. Germline V CDR1 and CDR2: MDHEN, SYDVKM. This CDR3 region has 15 residues.

The CDR3 loop reads CASSQGLAGGQETQYF. CDR3 in DNA: TGTGCCAGCAGCCAAGGGCTAGCGGGGGGCCAAGAGACCCAGTACTTC. The chain is built from TRBV4-2 and TRBJ2-5; 11 nucleotides match TRBD2. The CDR3 loop spans 16 amino acids. Germline V gene data show CDR1 as LGHNA and CDR2 as YNFKEQ. J gave up 1 base and V 1 base, and 2 bases lay outside the gene matches.

The V call is TRBV11-3, the J call TRBJ2-1; unclear D gene. V was shortened by 3 bases and J by 5 bases, with 2 bases between the two germline ends. Per the germline V gene, CDR1 is SGHNT and CDR2 is YENEEA. The length of the CDR3 is 11 residues. CDR3 coding DNA: TGTGCCAGCAGCTTTGACAATGAGCAGTTCTTC. Its translation is CASSFDNEQFF.

The chain couples TRBV14 to TRBJ2-4; perhaps TRBD1 as D (6 bases). V lost 4 bases, J lost 0 bases, and 25 bases lay in between. Germline CDR1 SGHDN, CDR2 FVKESK. CDR3 size: 20 residues. CDR3 sequence reads: CASSPLHSGTGFLAKNIQYF. The CDR3 nucleotides are TGTGCCAGCAGCCCTCTTCACTCGGGTACAGGGTTTCTAGCCAAAAACATTCAGTACTTC. The full variable domain, with the rest looked up from reference TRBV14 and TRBJ2-4, is EAGVTQFPSHSVIEKGQTVTLRCDPISGHDNLYWYRRVMGKEIKFLLHFVKESKQDESGMPNNRFLAERTGGTYSTLKVQPAELEDSGVYFCASSPLHSGTGFLAKNIQYFGAGTRLSVL.

The V and J genes are TRBV30 and TRBJ2-7; D might be TRBD1 or TRBD2, each matching 5 bases. The V end was cut by 2 bases, the J end by 0 bases, with 14 bases between. The CDR3 is 15 residues long. The V gene's germline CDR1 is GTSNPN and CDR2 SVGIG (reference sequence). The DNA of the CDR3 is TGTGCCTGGAGTAACGGGACCCAACGCTCCTACGAGCAGTACTTC. Protein sequence: CAWSNGTQRSYEQYF.

This chain joins TRBV18 and TRBJ1-1; D remains unclear. V was trimmed by 5 bases and J by 0 bases, leaving 4 bases between them. In germline, CDR1 is KGHSH, CDR2 LQKENI. CDR3 length: 12 residues. The CDR3 loop reads CASSKLNTEAFF. CDR3 in DNA: TGTGCCAGCTCAAAGTTGAACACTGAAGCTTTCTTT.